This entry lists 18 T cell receptor beta chains sequenced from one sample in a study of OX40 agonist ivuxolimab in advanced cancers. Libraries were prepared by immunoSEQ multiplex PCR; TCRdb keeps only in-frame clonotypes and omits some of them. The repertoire holds over 55,000 clones, approximately 78% seen once, with around 5% in the top ten. Source: CD4+ or CD8+ T cells sorted from blood, taken in a trial of the OX40 agonist ivuxolimab. The receptors originated from an adult with an advanced solid tumor such as melanoma, head and neck, liver or kidney cancer.

The chain combines TRBV7-6 with TRBJ1-5, with D possibly TRBD1 on 6 matching bases. The germline V and J ends were trimmed by 6 bases and 0 bases, with 24 bases remaining between them. The CDR3 loop spans 19 amino acids. CDR1 is SGHVS, CDR2 FNYEAQ, per germline. The CDR3 DNA follows: TGTGCCAGCAGGGAGATCCGGACAGTCCCCCTTCATAGCAATCAGCCCCAGCATTTT. This sequence encodes CASREIRTVPLHSNQPQHF.

The chain is built from TRBV2 and TRBJ2-3, with 7 positions matching TRBD1. CDR3 length: 15 amino acids. The V gene's germline CDR1 is SNHLY and CDR2 FYNNEI. Trimming removed 5 bases from V and 0 bases from J; junction bases left unmatched: 5. The CDR3 here is CASSQDRTSTDTQYF. The CDR3, as DNA: TGTGCCAGCAGTCAGGACAGGACAAGCACAGATACGCAGTATTTT.

This sequence joins TRBV7-8 and TRBJ2-1; unclear D gene. Looked up from germline, CDR1 is SGHVS and CDR2 is FQNEAQ. Trimming took off 2 bases at V and 7 bases at J, with 9 bases between the two ends. This CDR3 contains 13 residues. The CDR3 nucleotides are TGTGCCAGCAGCTTACAGCTCGGGAATGAGCAGTTCTTC. This sequence encodes CASSLQLGNEQFF.

This clone has ten or more counts. This chain connects TRBV19 to TRBJ2-7, with 7 bases that match TRBD1. After removal of 5 bases from V and 2 bases from J, the junction contained 6 bases not matched to a gene. This CDR3 contains 14 residues. Looked up from germline, CDR1 is LNHDA and CDR2 is SQIVND (reference sequence). Here the CDR3 DNA reads TGTGCCAGTAGTCCCCGACAGGGAGCCTACGAGCAGTACTTC. Translated, it gives CASSPRQGAYEQYF.

The chain employs TRBV27 and TRBJ2-1, with 8 bases that match TRBD2. Germline V gene data show CDR1 as MNHEY and CDR2 as SMNVEV (reference sequence). The CDR3 is 13 amino acids. V shed 7 bases and J 10 bases; nucleotides not matched to a gene: 9. The CDR3 DNA reads TGTGCCAGCAATCCTAGCGGGTCGGGGGAGCAGTTCTTC. Translating gives CASNPSGSGEQFF.

Only a few counts were recorded for this clone. The chain is built from TRBV7-2 and TRBJ1-2, with D perhaps matching TRBD1 (5 bases). Germline V gene data show CDR1 as SGHTA and CDR2 as FQGNSA. The CDR3 is 12 residues long. V lost 6 bases, J lost 4 bases, and 9 bases lay in between. The CDR3 spells CASSLGAYGYTF. CDR3 nucleotide sequence: TGTGCCAGCAGTCTAGGGGCCTATGGCTACACCTTC.

A remark on this clone: A single base separates this from a much larger clone, so it may be a read error. The chain links TRBV2 to TRBJ2-2, with TRBD1 as a possible D gene (5 bases). Germline assignment: CDR1 SNHLY and CDR2 FYNNEI. Trimming left V 3 bases short and J 3 bases short, with 5 bases between. The CDR3 sequence is 13 residues long. CDR3 DNA sequence: TGTGCCAGCAGTGACAGGGACACCGGGGAGCTGTTTTTT. This sequence encodes CASSDRDTGELFF.

The chain employs TRBV29-1 and TRBJ1-1, with D perhaps matching TRBD1 (5 bases). V was trimmed by 7 bases and J by 1 base, leaving 7 bases between them. CDR1 SQVTM and CDR2 ANQGSEA come from the germline V gene. This CDR3 is built from 11 residues. CDR3 region: CSGGRNTEAFF. The CDR3 DNA follows: TGCAGCGGGGGACGGAACACTGAAGCTTTCTTT.

This clone has only one observation. The chain uses TRBV5-1 and TRBJ2-3; 7 nucleotides line up with TRBD1. The CDR3 spans 14 residues. Germline V gene sequence: CDR1 SGHRS, CDR2 YFSETQ. Germline trimming cut 4 bases from V and 5 bases from J; bases unmatched to any gene: 7. CDR3 in amino acids: CASSTRTGKDTQYF. CDR3 DNA: TGCGCCAGCAGCACTCGGACAGGCAAAGATACGCAGTATTTT. The entire variable domain, with the rest obtained from reference TRBV5-1 and TRBJ2-3, is as follows: KAGVTQTPRYLIKTRGQQVTLSCSPISGHRSVSWYQQTPGQGLQFLFEYFSETQRNKGNFPGRFSGRQFSNSRSEMNVSTLELGDSALYLCASSTRTGKDTQYFGPGTRLTVL.

The table lists this clone with a few counts. The chain couples TRBV4-2 to TRBJ1-1; 8 positions match TRBD1. V lost 5 bases, J lost 2 bases, and 7 bases stayed unmatched. The CDR3 consists of 15 residues. CDR1 is LGHNA and CDR2 is YNFKEQ in the germline V gene. The CDR3 DNA reads as TGTGCCAGCAGCGCGGCGGACAGGGACAACACTGAAGCTTTCTTT. It encodes CASSAADRDNTEAFF.

The chain links TRBV6-5 to TRBJ1-3; the match to TRBD1 covers 7 bases. Germline V gene lookup returns CDR1 MNHEY and CDR2 SVGAGI. The CDR3 contains 15 residues. Trimming at V came to 4 bases and at J to 2 bases, leaving 5 bases not matched to a gene. DNA of the CDR3: TGTGCCAGCAGTTCCTCAGGGGGTACTGGAAACACCATATATTTT. Its translation is CASSSSGGTGNTIYF.

The chain uses TRBV11-3 and TRBJ2-1; a weak D match, TRBD2 (6 bases). The CDR3 is 13 residues long. V dropped 0 bases and J dropped 8 bases, with 8 bases sitting between them. The germline V gene has CDR1 SGHNT and CDR2 YENEEA. The CDR3 is CASSLETRDEQFF. DNA of the CDR3: TGTGCCAGCAGCTTAGAGACTAGGGATGAGCAGTTCTTC.

The chain has TRBV2 and TRBJ1-1; no firm D call. The CDR3 is 12 residues long. CDR1 is SNHLY and CDR2 is FYNNEI in the germline V gene. The V end lost 4 bases, the J end lost 1 base, and 4 bases lay between the germline ends. The CDR3 sequence is CASSVGNTEAFF. The CDR3 region has the DNA TGTGCCAGCAGTGTTGGGAACACTGAAGCTTTCTTT.

V usage is TRBV29-1 and J usage is TRBJ1-6; 8 bases fit TRBD1. Germline assignment: CDR1 SQVTM and CDR2 ANQGSEA. The CDR3 loop spans 14 amino acids. V trimming: 5 bases; J trimming: 8 bases; junction bases outside the gene matches: 8. The CDR3 DNA reads as TGCAGCGTTCGGGTTACGACAGGGGATTCACCCCTCCACTTT. Translating it yields CSVRVTTGDSPLHF.

The chain carries TRBV5-4 and TRBJ2-5; TRBD2 agrees at 8 bases. The CDR3 has 17 amino acids. J lost 6 bases, V lost 4 bases, and 17 bases had no gene match. Per the germline V gene, CDR1 is SGHNT and CDR2 is YYREEE (reference sequence). The CDR3 region is CASSPTWNGGDGKTQYF. Written as DNA, the CDR3 is TGTGCCAGCAGCCCGACCTGGAACGGGGGGGACGGGAAGACCCAGTACTTC.

The chain is built from TRBV11-2 and TRBJ1-2, with 11 nucleotides matching TRBD1. The germline V gene has CDR1 SGHAT and CDR2 FQNNGV. CDR3 length: 14 amino acids. Trimming took 6 bases from V and 5 from J; bases not matched to a gene: 5. The CDR3 sequence is CASRTGTGGYGYTF. Written as DNA, the CDR3 is TGTGCCAGCAGGACCGGGACAGGGGGTTATGGCTACACCTTC.

This clone was seen just once. The chain recombines TRBV18 with TRBJ1-6, with unresolved D. Germline CDR1 KGHSH, CDR2 LQKENI. The CDR3 runs to 14 residues. V dropped 5 bases and J dropped 5 bases, with 10 bases sitting between them. The DNA for the CDR3 is TGTGCCAGCTCATATCAGCCCGATAATTCACCCCTCCACTTT. It is translated as CASSYQPDNSPLHF.

V gene TRBV5-1 combines with J gene TRBJ1-1; possibly TRBD1 for D (5 bases). The CDR3 extends over 14 amino acids. The V gene lost 3 bases and the J gene lost 7 bases, with 16 bases spanning the gap. CDR1 and CDR2 from the germline V gene are SGHRS and YFSETQ. CDR3 bases: TGCGCCAGCAGCTCGAGGGCCCAGGGCGGTGAAGCTTTCTTT. This sequence encodes CASSSRAQGGEAFF.